One sample yielded the 14 T cell receptor beta chains listed below, sequenced in a study of Ad26.COV2.S vaccination and SARS-CoV-2 variants (dated by TCRdb to about 2021). The library was made by the immunoSEQ multiplex PCR assay. The source is immuneACCESS, and TCRdb retained only in-frame sequences with V and J called. Part of the clones is not carried over; for the studies checked, unresolved V genes explain less than half of this, and the remainder is unexplained. The table for this sample lists under 550,000 clones; 75% to 95% of them were counted only once. Of the sample, over 9% is held by the ten largest clones. In light of the paper, this sample's treatment or condition label describes: around 19 received Ad26.COV2.S at low or high dose, single or two shots; about 5 received placebo; per-sample allocation not given. Repertoires of vaccine and placebo recipients were sequenced from samples taken on day 63 after the first injection.

Source: peripheral blood, taken in a trial of Ad26.COV2.S vaccine versus placebo. The source is a person aged 18 to 65 who received the Ad26.COV2.S COVID-19 vaccine or a placebo.

The chain couples TRBV18 to TRBJ2-3, with 10 bases lining up with TRBD2. V gave up 6 bases and J gave up 3 bases; unmatched junction bases: 6. The germline gives CDR1 KGHSH, CDR2 LQKENI. The CDR3 runs to 15 residues. DNA of the CDR3: TGTGCCAGCTCCTCCTCTAGCGGGAGTACAGATACGCAGTATTTT. Its translation is CASSSSSGSTDTQYF.

The CDR3 DNA reads TGCGCCAGCAGCTTGGTAACTGACAGCTACTCGAACACCGGGGAGCTGTTTTTT. Translating it yields CASSLVTDSYSNTGELFF. The rearrangement joins TRBV5-1 to TRBJ2-2; TRBD1 is a possible D gene (5 bases). This CDR3 contains 18 residues. Germline V gene data show CDR1 as SGHRS and CDR2 as YFSETQ. Trimming shortened V by 0 bases and J by 0 bases, and 15 bases separated the two germline ends. The whole variable domain, filled in from reference TRBV5-1 and TRBJ2-2, reads KAGVTQTPRYLIKTRGQQVTLSCSPISGHRSVSWYQQTPGQGLQFLFEYFSETQRNKGNFPGRFSGRQFSNSRSEMNVSTLELGDSALYLCASSLVTDSYSNTGELFFGEGSRLTVL.

The rearrangement joins TRBV30 to TRBJ1-1, with D perhaps matching TRBD1 (6 bases). In germline, CDR1 is GTSNPN, CDR2 SVGIG (reference sequence). The CDR3 loop spans 15 amino acids. Trimming removed 4 bases from V and 4 bases from J, with 19 bases in between. The CDR3 bases are TGTGCCTGGAACCCGGGGGCGGGGCGAGGCACTGAAGCTTTCTTT. Protein sequence: CAWNPGAGRGTEAFF.

This clone was found a few times. The gene calls are TRBV15 and TRBJ2-7; TRBD1 matches 9 bases. The CDR3 is 17 residues long. Per germline, CDR1 LNHNV and CDR2 YYDKDF (reference sequence). The V gene end was trimmed by 1 base and the J gene end by 2 bases; junction bases not matched to a gene: 9. CDR3 DNA: TGTGCCACCAGCAGAGCCGTCGGACAGGGGACAACCTACGAGCAGTACTTC. Its protein product is CATSRAVGQGTTYEQYF.

The chain carries TRBV28 and TRBJ2-7, with D perhaps TRBD1 (5 bases). From germline, CDR1 is MDHEN and CDR2 SYDVKM. The ends were cut back, 5 bases at V and 4 bases at J, with 18 bases in the middle. This CDR3 has 15 residues. CDR3 sequence: CASSNPGLGSYEQYF. The CDR3 coding sequence is TGTGCCAGCAGTAATCCAGGGTTAGGCTCTTACGAGCAGTACTTC.

V is TRBV10-2 and J is TRBJ2-3; D gene uncertain. This CDR3 comprises 14 residues. Per germline, CDR1 WSHSY and CDR2 SAAADI. The germline V and J ends were trimmed by 5 bases and 1 base, with 10 bases remaining between them. This CDR3 is CASSYSRGTDTQYF. CDR3 sequence (DNA): TGCGCCAGCAGTTACTCGCGAGGCACAGATACGCAGTATTTT.

The chain combines TRBV11-2 with TRBJ2-2; D ambiguous. This CDR3 region has 15 residues. In germline, CDR1 is SGHAT, CDR2 FQNNGV. V was clipped by 3 bases and J by 4 bases, with 12 bases between them. CDR3 in DNA: TGTGCCAGCAGCTTGAAGATATACCCCACCGGGGAGCTGTTTTTT. Translating it yields CASSLKIYPTGELFF.

This chain connects TRBV14 to TRBJ2-7, with 14 bases lining up with TRBD2. The CDR3 extends over 18 amino acids. CDR1 and CDR2 (germline): SGHDN, FVKESK. V lost 0 bases to trimming and J lost 3 bases; unmatched junction nucleotides: 7. The CDR3 nucleotides read TGTGCCAGCAGCCAAGATCTACCGGGACTAGCGGGGGACTACGAGCAGTACTTC. Its translation: CASSQDLPGLAGDYEQYF.

The chain employs TRBV5-1 and TRBJ1-4; D not certain. CDR1 and CDR2 from the germline V gene are SGHRS and YFSETQ. The ends were cut back, 1 base at V and 3 bases at J, with 7 bases in the middle. CDR3 size: 14 residues. The DNA of the CDR3 is TGCGCCAGCAGCTTGACTTCTTCTAATGAAAAACTGTTTTTT. Residues: CASSLTSSNEKLFF.

V and J are TRBV28 and TRBJ1-2, with D perhaps TRBD1 (5 bases). The CDR3 has 14 amino acids. Germline V CDR1 and CDR2: MDHEN, SYDVKM. Trimming cost V 5 bases and J 8 bases, with 18 bases left between them. For the CDR3, the DNA is TGTGCCAGCAGTCCAAGCGACAGCTTGTGGGGCTACACCTTC. Its protein is CASSPSDSLWGYTF.

The chain carries TRBV7-2 and TRBJ2-5; weak D call: TRBD2 (6 bases). Germline V gives CDR1 SGHTA, CDR2 FQGNSA. The CDR3 extends over 15 amino acids. The germline V and J ends were trimmed by 5 bases and 5 bases, with 18 bases remaining between them. The CDR3 coding sequence is TGTGCCAGCAGCCCCCAAACAACGGGGAGGGAGACCCAGTACTTC. Protein product: CASSPQTTGRETQYF.

This sequence joins TRBV28 and TRBJ1-1, with 9 positions matching TRBD1. The germline V gene has CDR1 MDHEN and CDR2 SYDVKM. The CDR3 covers 15 residues. The trim removed 6 bases at V and 5 bases at J, leaving 10 bases unmatched. The CDR3 DNA sequence: TGTGCCAGCAGCGTCACGGGGACAGGGAAAACTGAAGCTTTCTTT. It specifies CASSVTGTGKTEAFF. Full variable domain (remainder filled in from reference TRBV28 and TRBJ1-1): DVKVTQSSRYLVKRTGEKVFLECVQDMDHENMFWYRQDPGLGLRLIYFSYDVKMKEKGDIPEGYSVSREKKERFSLILESASTNQTSMYLCASSVTGTGKTEAFFGQGTRLTVV.

This chain links TRBV2 with TRBJ2-2; D gene ambiguous. The germline V gene has CDR1 SNHLY and CDR2 FYNNEI. The length of the CDR3 is 14 residues. V was trimmed by 2 bases and J by 5 bases, leaving 9 bases between them. CDR3 nucleotides: TGTGCCAGCAGTGAAATATTGACTACCGGGGAGCTGTTTTTT. This translates into CASSEILTTGELFF.

The count of this clone is one. This chain joins TRBV7-9 and TRBJ2-2, with 8 bases lining up with TRBD1. The V gene's germline CDR1 is SEHNR and CDR2 FQNEAQ (reference sequence). V shed 2 bases, J shed 3 bases, and the junction held 5 bases outside the gene matches. This CDR3 has 16 residues. As DNA, the CDR3 is TGTGCCAGCAGCTTAAGCCAGGGGGCTTACACCGGGGAGCTGTTTTTT. This sequence encodes CASSLSQGAYTGELFF.